These 13 T cell receptor beta chains came from one sample sequenced in a study of early T cells in non-severe SARS-CoV-2 infection. Each CDR3 protein is one row after TCRdb ran MiXCR on the 5' RACE reads. The sample has about 58,000 distinct CDR3 sequences, more than 9.5% seen once. What was sequenced was whole blood. The receptors derive from an adult who was a healthcare worker with PCR-confirmed SARS-CoV-2 infection or an uninfected control (not recorded which).

There are many counts of this clonotype. DNA for the CDR3: TGTGCCAGCAGCCACGGTTTCGGCGAGCAGTTCTTC. This codes for CASSHGFGEQFF. The chain combines TRBV7-3 with TRBJ2-1; D uncertain. V was pared by 5 bases and J by 10 bases, with 12 bases between. The CDR3 has 12 residues. Germline assignment: CDR1 SGHTA and CDR2 FQGTGA.

This chain connects TRBV6-6 to TRBJ2-3, with TRBD1 identical over 7 bases. Per the germline V gene, CDR1 is MNHNY and CDR2 is SVGAGI (reference sequence). The V segment lost 7 bases and the J segment 4 bases; nucleotides outside the gene matches: 11. The CDR3 has 15 amino acids. The CDR3 protein is CASIRSQGVPDTQYF. As DNA, the CDR3 is TGTGCCAGCATACGATCGCAGGGGGTACCAGATACGCAGTATTTT.

This clonotype has ten or more counts. The gene calls are TRBV12-3 or TRBV12-4 and TRBJ2-3; 7 bases line up with TRBD1. The CDR3 extends over 15 amino acids. V shed 2 bases, J shed 0 bases, and the junction held 2 bases outside the gene matches. The CDR3 protein is CASSLKTGSTDTQYF. Here the CDR3 DNA reads TGTGCCAGCAGTTTAAAGACAGGGAGCACAGATACGCAGTATTTT.

At least ten counts were recorded for this clonotype. The chain recombines TRBV7-9 with TRBJ1-1, with D possibly TRBD1 on 5 matching bases. Germline values: CDR1 SEHNR, CDR2 FQNEAQ (reference sequence). V was cut by 5 bases and J by 11 bases, with 18 bases left in between. This CDR3 contains 13 residues. The CDR3 loop reads CASSRGEGRRAFF. Written as DNA, the CDR3 is TGTGCCAGCAGCCGTGGGGAGGGGCGCCGGGCTTTCTTT.

This clonotype was counted only a few times. The genes are TRBV7-2 and TRBJ2-5, with a tentative D call TRBD2 (6 bases). V was clipped by 3 bases and J by 1 base, with 12 bases between them. The CDR3 contains 15 residues. The V gene's germline CDR1 is SGHTA and CDR2 FQGNSA. The DNA of the CDR3 is TGTGCCAGCAGCTTTGTCCAGCGGGCCCAAGAGACCCAGTACTTC. Residues: CASSFVQRAQETQYF.

This clonotype was picked up a small number of times. This sequence joins TRBV29-1 and TRBJ2-5; the D is unclear. Germline V lookup: CDR1 SQVTM, CDR2 ANQGSEA. V was clipped by 8 bases and J by 2 bases, with 9 bases between them. CDR3 size: 11 residues. CDR3 protein: CSYGRQETQYF. CDR3 DNA sequence: TGCAGCTACGGCCGGCAAGAGACCCAGTACTTC. Filled out from reference TRBV29-1 and TRBJ2-5, the complete variable domain reads SAVISQKPSRDICQRGTSLTIQCQVDSQVTMMFWYRQQPGQSLTLIATANQGSEATYESGFVIDKFPISRPNLTFSTLTVSNMSPEDSSIYLCSYGRQETQYFGPGTRLLVL.

Ten or more counts support this clonotype. The rearrangement links TRBV7-9 to TRBJ1-4; D remains ambiguous. V was pared by 3 bases and J by 7 bases, with 12 bases between. This CDR3 comprises 14 residues. CDR1 and CDR2 (germline): SEHNR, FQNEAQ (reference sequence). The CDR3 DNA is TGTGCCAGCAGCTTCGCGGTGTCGGGTGAAAAACTGTTTTTT. Encoded protein: CASSFAVSGEKLFF.

In this sample, this clonotype turned up many times. V is TRBV15 and J is TRBJ2-5; unclear D gene. Trimming pared 1 base from V and 5 bases from J, leaving 8 bases between. The CDR3 totals 13 residues. The germline V gene has CDR1 LNHNV and CDR2 YYDKDF (reference sequence). This CDR3 reads CATSRGPGETQYF. The CDR3 DNA is TGTGCCACCAGCAGAGGTCCCGGGGAGACCCAGTACTTC.

This clonotype was detected many times. CDR3 bases: TGTGCCAGCATCCGACAAGAAGAGACCCAGTACTTC. It translates to CASIRQEETQYF. The chain couples TRBV7-9 to TRBJ2-5; D call uncertain. CDR1 and CDR2 (germline): SEHNR, FQNEAQ (reference sequence). Trimming took off 7 bases at V and 3 bases at J, with 9 bases between the two ends. The CDR3 extends over 12 amino acids.

This clonotype was found many times. The chain employs TRBV7-6 and TRBJ2-5, with D perhaps being TRBD1 or TRBD2 (7 bases each). The V gene lost 1 base and the J gene lost 0 bases, with 18 bases spanning the gap. The CDR3 has 18 residues. CDR1 and CDR2 from the germline V gene are SGHVS and FNYEAQ. The CDR3 protein is CASSLEKGAGAHQETQYF. In DNA, the CDR3 is TGTGCCAGCAGCTTAGAAAAGGGGGCGGGAGCGCACCAAGAGACCCAGTACTTC.

This clonotype occurred many times. V and J are TRBV28 and TRBJ1-1; a possible D gene is TRBD1 (5 bases). V was pared by 6 bases and J by 4 bases, with 15 bases between. The CDR3 loop spans 14 amino acids. The germline gives CDR1 MDHEN, CDR2 SYDVKM. CDR3 nucleotide sequence: TGTGCCAGCAGCGCACCGGGGGAGGGCACTGAAGCTTTCTTT. Amino acids: CASSAPGEGTEAFF.

In this sample, this clonotype turned up a few times. The junction departs from germline at one end; a sequencing error may be responsible. The chain's CDR3 is CTSSPSVKGLETQYF. CDR3 bases: TGTACCAGCTCACCATCGGTGAAGGGGCTGGAGACCCAGTACTTC. This chain uses TRBV18 with TRBJ2-5; weak D call: TRBD1 (5 bases). This CDR3 has 15 residues. Germline CDR1 reads KGHSH; CDR2 reads LQKENI.

This clonotype was observed many times. The V and J genes are TRBV29-1 and TRBJ2-1; D is ambiguous. This CDR3 is 13 amino acids long. The germline V gene encodes CDR1 SQVTM and CDR2 ANQGSEA. Trimming stripped 5 bases from V and 0 bases from J, with 8 bases between. Here the CDR3 DNA reads TGCAGCGTTCAGTCCAGCTCCTACAATGAGCAGTTCTTC. The encoded protein is CSVQSSSYNEQFF.